The source of this TCR beta chain is a study of cytomegalovirus exposure and HLA in healthy donors (dated by TCRdb to the late 2010s). For context, the study as a whole: In an earlier analysis of 587 of the donors, around 290 Gb of sequence data and approximately 120 million unique TCR beta sequences from 150 million to 200 million T cells were reported. An early release that covered some 640 HLA-typed donors contained about 300 gigabases of sequencing data and 75 million to 100 million unique TCR sequences. The genetic ancestry cluster associated with self-reported Caucasian donors included around 76% of the 300 to 400 genotyped donors. The study aimed to test whether signatures of past pathogen exposure could be identified by cataloging public T cell receptors. The study used immunosequencing to profile the T cell repertoires of several hundred subjects and linked those repertoires to cytomegalovirus serostatus. Along with the approximately 700-subject first cohort, a separate validation cohort of over a hundred different subjects was used. To predict cytomegalovirus infection status, the study combined high-throughput TCR immunosequencing, statistical association of individual TCRs with disease status, and machine learning. To study patterns of TCR occurrence, a later analysis re-analyzed previously published TCR beta repertoires from 666 donors and added high-resolution HLA genotyping. In the later analysis, no new phenotypic data were used to find candidate immune exposures; instead, reliance was placed on TCR beta sequences and their occurrence across donors. In an earlier analysis of about 590 of the donors, high-throughput TCR beta sequencing was used to judge whether each TCR beta V gene segment behaved as functional or pseudogenic. Donor age, sex, ethnicity and CMV serostatus were compiled together with the repertoire data. A later genetic analysis took genome-wide SNP genotypes for about three fifths of the 666 donors and used that subset as a discovery cohort. All discovery cohort repertoires had been generated using a single sequencing platform. HLA typing included class I and class II loci at four-digit resolution. The number of typed donors differed by locus: about 620-630 for A, B, C, DRB1 and DQB1; 500 to 550 for DQA1; 606 for DPA1; and approximately 450 for DPB1. Roughly 5 DR-DQ haplotypes were treated as single units for association and clustering because of strong linkage in the cohort. On average, around 240,000 unique TCR beta nucleotide sequences were sequenced per donor among 398 genotyped donors of the cohort, with roughly 18% of those sequences being non-productive.

V is reduced by 2 bases and J by 0 bases, leaving a spacing of 14 bases between them. From the germline V gene, CDR1 is SNHLY and CDR2 is FYNNEI. Its CDR3 holds 17 amino acids, cysteine through phenylalanine. Just CDR3 DNA is preserved here, 51 bases in frame from base 1. A note on this clone: Its antigen has not been determined. No quality values exist for individual bases; no much larger clone is one base distant.

To prepare the library, the immunoSEQ multiplex PCR assay was applied. For the multiplex PCR, a mixture combining 60 forward primers for TCR Vbeta segments and 13 reverse primers for TCR Jbeta segments was used. The CDR3 region of rearranged TCR beta genes was amplified from genomic DNA by a multiplex PCR assay. The Illumina HiSeq System was used to sequence the amplified TCR beta libraries as 87-base-pair reads. For the original study's pipeline: Across the 640 or so repertoires, a later analysis counted some 81 million unique TCR beta chains, approximately 12 million of which were shared by at least two donors. Raw reads were error-corrected and collapsed into unique sequences with a nearest-neighbor algorithm that merged closely related sequences to remove PCR and sequencing errors. Alignment of CDR3 sequences to IMGT reference sequences was used to assign V, D and J gene segments. Each retained sequence needed at least a six-nucleotide match to both a V gene segment and a J gene segment. Rearrangements were called productive when the CDR3 lacked stop codons and stayed in frame with V and J; all others were non-productive. CDR3 was defined by IMGT convention, running from the second conserved V-encoded cysteine to the conserved J-encoded phenylalanine. Sequences without an unambiguous match to a single V gene segment were excluded from the earlier analysis of approximately 600 of the donors. In an earlier analysis of several hundred of the donors, V segments were called functional above 56.7% productive rearrangements and were called segregating when the between-donor standard deviation exceeded 5%. A statistical classification framework was developed to diagnose cytomegalovirus status using the catalog of TCR beta chain sequences. In a later analysis, TCR nucleotide sequences were compared against IMGT/GENE-DB human TR gene sequences so that V and J genes could be assigned. In a later analysis, CDR3 sequences and most-parsimonious VDJ recombination scenarios were assigned using the TCRdist pipeline. In a later analysis, each TCR beta chain was defined by its CDR3 amino acid sequence together with its V-gene family, and reads without a unique V-gene family were excluded. A later analysis removed nearly 600 highly shared, low-generation-probability nucleotide sequences to deal with suspected cross-contamination and a sequencing artifact. For each public chain, a later analysis derived a clonal expansion index from normalized ranks of inferred template counts within each repertoire. In a later analysis, generation probabilities were computed using a VDJ recombination model fitted to out-of-frame rearrangements, and the results were checked against IGoR. Hypergeometric tests were used in a later analysis to score TCR-TCR, TCR-HLA and TCR-CMV co-occurrence, with a repertoire-size bias correction applied to the TCR pairs. To estimate false discovery rates, a later analysis permuted the HLA or CMV assignments 20 times. In a later analysis, co-occurring TCRs were grouped using DBSCAN, with TCRdist sequence similarity added in when clustering inside HLA-allele-positive subsets. Repertoires with fewer than 30,000 or more than 120,000 public chains, plus five repertoires with anomalous nucleotide sharing, were excluded from co-occurrence clustering. Held by TCRdb, this immuneACCESS table contains in-frame sequences only and omits some clones. Under half of the omission traces to an unresolved V gene where checked; the cause of the rest is unknown. V and J calls and clone size are copied from that table; D and trimming were computed from the DNA. The sample table shows around 94,000 clones, and roughly 79% are seen once. Clones ranked in the top ten supply around 4.5% of the sample.

Broader findings and caveats from the paper: Presence/absence analyses assumed roughly uniform sequencing depth across donors, an assumption that may not hold. A later analysis reported that several top co-occurrence clusters appeared linked to parvovirus B19, influenza, CMV and Epstein-Barr virus. V-gene and J-gene trimming of TCR beta chains was associated with a missense DCLRE1C variant in a later genetic analysis, and the association was replicated in an independent cohort. In a later analysis, around 17,000 TCR beta sequences were associated with specific HLA alleles at a false discovery rate of 0.05. In a later analysis, the rate of TCR association differed among HLA loci, with DRB1 alleles having the most associated TCRs and HLA-C alleles having the fewest. Only TCR beta chains were sequenced in this cohort, and the absence of alpha or paired-chain data limited detectable features. HLA typing was unavailable for some donors at each locus, so association tests used only the typed subset. In an earlier analysis of 587 of the donors, most TCR beta V segments appeared in productive rearrangements about 87% or about 30% of the time, broadly matching IMGT annotations. In vitro tests confirmed that a few of the cytomegalovirus-associated TCR beta chains recognize cytomegalovirus antigens. When HLA alleles, especially DR and DQ, strongly co-occurred, attributing TCR associations to individual alleles was difficult. Correlated functional status among segregating V segments might be attributable to linkage disequilibrium, but an unknown experimental factor could not be ruled out. The classifier was reported to diagnose cytomegalovirus status with high specificity and sensitivity in both the original and validation cohorts. Compared with the roughly 700-donor mean, donors in an Asian-associated ancestry cluster had fewer N-insertions in productive TCRs, according to a later genetic analysis. The authors suggested that the approach could potentially be generalized to other disease states and immunological phenotypes. Most TCR sequences were observed very rarely across donors, whereas some public TCRs were present in many individuals. A further reported finding was that TCR beta sequences accurately predicted the HLA-A and HLA-B alleles for most subjects in the first cohort. The sequencing pipeline was judged likely to have produced a cluster of highly shared sequence variants as a technical artifact. The earlier analysis of 587 of the donors excluded some 15 rarely observed V segments, including chromosome 9 orphons, because counts were too low. The study listed 164 TCR beta chains as associated with cytomegalovirus. In a later analysis, HLA-associated TCR beta chains were found to be more clonally expanded and to have lower generation probabilities than equally common non-associated chains. For the cohort, immune exposure information was limited to CMV serostatus. In a later analysis, most CMV-associated TCR beta chains were found to appear HLA-restricted, with HLA associations seemingly driven largely by CMV exposure. Some IMGT-functional V segments, including TRBV6-2 and TRBV6-3, could not be distinguished by the 87-base-pair reads and were therefore excluded.

The cohort consisted of some 730 healthy bone marrow donors. Cohort members were all nominally healthy when sampled, although unrecorded immune exposures were likely present. The donor was CMV seronegative and was included in the group of around 320 seronegative cohort members. Every donor gave a peripheral blood sample, and the peripheral blood mononuclear cells from that sample were used for TCR beta sequencing. Genomic DNA was extracted from the blood cell samples with the Qiagen DNeasy Blood Extraction Kit. What was sequenced was PBMCs. The receptor chain draws on TRBV2 and TRBJ1-5, and the D gene may be TRBD1, 6 bases matching. This sequence originates from a woman aged 40 to 55 in good health and CMV-seronegative. The CDR3 amino acid sequence is: CASSEHWGQDSNQPQHF. The bases read TGTGCCAGCAGTGAACATTGGGGGCAGGATAGCAATCAGCCCCAGCATTTT.